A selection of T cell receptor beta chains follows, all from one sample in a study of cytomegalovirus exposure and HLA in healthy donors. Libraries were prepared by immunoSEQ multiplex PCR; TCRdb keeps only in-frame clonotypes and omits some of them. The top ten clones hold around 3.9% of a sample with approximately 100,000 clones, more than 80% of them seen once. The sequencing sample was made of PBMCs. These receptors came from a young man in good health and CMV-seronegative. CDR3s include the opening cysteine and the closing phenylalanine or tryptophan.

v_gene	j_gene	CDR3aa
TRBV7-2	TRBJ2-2	CASSLGGSLGTGELFF
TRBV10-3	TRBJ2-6	CATYREIPSGANVLTF
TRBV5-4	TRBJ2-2	CASSSWRDLGVNTGELFF
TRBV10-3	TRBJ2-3	CATLPTDSSTDTQYF
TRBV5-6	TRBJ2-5	CASSLGRGRGETQYF
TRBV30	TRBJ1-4	CAWSPSQVPFEKLFF
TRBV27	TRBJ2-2	CASSFQPFGTGELFF
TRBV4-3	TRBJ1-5	CASSQDVRQHYQPQHF
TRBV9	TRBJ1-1	CASSVGGSGKRNTEAFF
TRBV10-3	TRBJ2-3	CAISDQGLAEADTQYF
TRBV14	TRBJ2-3	CASSPLRGGTDTQYF
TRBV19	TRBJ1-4	CASRSTGDNEKLFF
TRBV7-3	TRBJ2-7	CASRFPGLAGETYEQYF
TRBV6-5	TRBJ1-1	CASSMGQGRNTEAFF
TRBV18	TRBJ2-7	CASSQTTSLSYEQYF
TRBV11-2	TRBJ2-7	CASSLVPGAAGEQYF
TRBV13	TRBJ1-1	CASSLRGKNTEAFF
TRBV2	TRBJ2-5	CASSAGNRGPETQYF
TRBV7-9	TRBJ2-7	CASSPGSGGREQYF
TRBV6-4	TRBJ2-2	CASSDTDLNTGELFF
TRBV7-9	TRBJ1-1	CASSLGPGGTEAFF
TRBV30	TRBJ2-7	CAWRGDSHYEQYF
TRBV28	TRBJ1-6	CASSLGYRANSPLHF
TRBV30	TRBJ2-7	CAWSVLTSGPPGEQYF
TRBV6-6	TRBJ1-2	CASSSPGDYGYTF
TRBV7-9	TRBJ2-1	CASSGGLALNNEQFF
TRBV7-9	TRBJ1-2	CASSVIQTGDYGYTF
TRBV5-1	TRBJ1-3	CASSPGNSGNTIYF
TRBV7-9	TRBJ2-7	CASSPSLSYEQYF
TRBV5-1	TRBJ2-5	CASSFFIGTSQETQYF
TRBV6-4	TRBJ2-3	CASSDSTGRTDTQYF
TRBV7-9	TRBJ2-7	CASSLGTGSYEQYF
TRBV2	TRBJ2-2	CASREQRNGELFF
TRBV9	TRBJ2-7	CASSLRSGLIYEQYF
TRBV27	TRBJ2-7	CASSYGTSGFAYEQYF
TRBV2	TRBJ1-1	CASSGAGGREAFF
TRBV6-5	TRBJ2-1	CASKNGEYNEQFF
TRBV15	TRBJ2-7	CATSRDPGRGYEQYF
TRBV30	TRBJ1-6	CAWSANPNSPLHF
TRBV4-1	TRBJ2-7	CASSQDHNWGQSYEQYF
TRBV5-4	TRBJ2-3	CASSVTSGDTDTQYF
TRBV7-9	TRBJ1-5	CASSLDGNNQPQHF
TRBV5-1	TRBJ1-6	CASSLKGQGGSPLHF
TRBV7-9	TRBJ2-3	CASSLGLAEGADTQYF
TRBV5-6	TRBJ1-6	CASSFGTGKSSPLHF
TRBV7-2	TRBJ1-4	CASSQFRGEKLFF
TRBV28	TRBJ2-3	CASSGPDTVYASTDTQYF
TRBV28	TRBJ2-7	CASSLRTGGKNEQYF
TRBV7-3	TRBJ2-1	CASSLDGTGRGNEQFF
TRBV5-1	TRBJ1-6	CASSLAGEGNSPLHF
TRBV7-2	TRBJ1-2	CASSLGGSRRGYTF
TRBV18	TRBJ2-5	CASSLSAGAQETQYF
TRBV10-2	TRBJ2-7	CASSGPTSGRPHEQYF
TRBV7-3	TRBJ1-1	CASSPGGDTEAFF
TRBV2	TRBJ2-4	CASSETYTNIQYF
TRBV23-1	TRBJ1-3	CASREGQGGNTIYF
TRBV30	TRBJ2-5	CAWSVGSQETQYF